This TCR beta chain was sequenced for a study of CD8 T cells in Susac syndrome. Study-level information: Clinically active disease was present in 5 or 6 of the sequenced Susac syndrome patients. Roughly eight of these patients were in remission.

The junction had 18 bases not matched to a gene; V was cut back by 3 bases and J by 4 bases. The germline gives CDR1 SGHRS, CDR2 YFSETQ. The CDR3 covers 20 residues. Definite or probable Susac syndrome was diagnosed using recently defined diagnostic criteria. RNA amounts of about 0.45 to 1 ug underwent reverse transcription with random hexamers. With immunoSEQ multiplex PCR, TCR beta CDR3 was amplified across 54 Vbeta and 13 Jbeta. One entry per CDR3 protein results from TCRdb running MiXCR on the immunoSEQ multiplex PCR reads. The sample yields 80,000 or so distinct CDR3 sequences, about 93% seen once.

The sequence was collected from a human donor with Susac syndrome. Material: CD4+ T cells from PBMCs. The chain joins TRBV5-1 to TRBJ2-1; 11 bases map to TRBD2. CDR3 in DNA: TGCGCCAGCAGCTCAAGACTAGCGGGGAGCCACCGACGATCATACAATGAGCAGTTCTTC. Amino acids: CASSSRLAGSHRRSYNEQFF.